This T cell receptor beta chain stems from a study of Ad26.COV2.S vaccination and SARS-CoV-2 variants. Regarding treatment: around 19 received Ad26.COV2.S at low or high dose, single or two shots; roughly five received placebo; per-sample allocation not given. All samples were drawn on day 63, counting from the first vaccine or placebo injection. V was clipped by 0 bases and J by 6 bases; unmatched bases: 2. Germline V gene data show CDR1 as SGHRS and CDR2 as YFSETQ. The length of the CDR3 is 13 residues. Clones were read by immunoSEQ multiplex PCR, and TCRdb kept only the in-frame ones, dropping some. The data show hundreds of thousands of clones, around nine tenths seen once.

Sequences were derived from peripheral blood, sampled in a trial of Ad26.COV2.S vaccine versus placebo. This clonotype was obtained from a person aged 18-60 years who received the Ad26.COV2.S COVID-19 vaccine or a placebo. The chain recombines TRBV5-1 with TRBJ1-1, with 7 bases that match TRBD1. This chain's CDR3 is CASSLEGAAEAFF. CDR3 DNA: TGCGCCAGCAGCTTGGAGGGGGCCGCTGAAGCTTTCTTT.